These T cell receptor beta chains were read from a single sample in a study of T cells after yellow fever vaccination. TCRdb redid the calling of the 5' RACE reads with MiXCR, one entry per CDR3 protein. The profile covers around 320,000 distinct CDR3 sequences, with approximately 12% appearing a single time and 3.3% taken by the ten largest. The specimen comprised CD4+ T cells sorted from PBMCs, sampled 45 days after the yellow fever booster vaccination. The receptor source for this set is a man between 18 and 35 years old who received the YFV17D yellow fever vaccine. CDR3s leave out the opening cysteine and the closing phenylalanine or tryptophan. The order of the fields is V gene, CDR3 length, CDR3 protein.

TRBV7-2 | 12 | ASSRSGDSTLAF
TRBV6-1 | 12 | ASSEVSPLETQY
TRBV19 | 13 | ASISRQGSYNEQF
TRBV6-5 | 14 | ASSFPGLAGQETQY
TRBV20-1 | 10 | SASSQSTEAF
TRBV20-1 | 10 | SARAGLNEQF
TRBV11-2 | 13 | ASSRTGTESYEQY
TRBV24-1 | 14 | ATISGTTDPRETQY
TRBV20-1 | 15 | SARDPGQSSYNSPLH
TRBV20-1 | 12 | SATPAGGSEKLF
TRBV18 | 11 | ASSPGESETQY